The 18 T cell receptor beta chains listed next were all sequenced from one sample in a study of blood T cell repertoires in COVID-19. The repertoire was sequenced with immunoSEQ multiplex PCR; TCRdb's copy has only in-frame clones and lacks some. This sample yields around 52,000 clones, of which roughly 87% are seen a single time; under 35% belongs to the top ten. Sample: peripheral blood. The source is a woman over 75 with acute or convalescent COVID-19.

CDR3 region: CATSREAGGGSPLHF. The CDR3 DNA is TGTGCCACCAGCAGAGAGGCAGGGGGTGGTTCACCCCTCCACTTT. The chain links TRBV15 to TRBJ1-6; 7 nucleotides agree with TRBD1. CDR1 and CDR2 from the germline V gene are LNHNV and YYDKDF (reference sequence). CDR3 length: 15 amino acids. J was trimmed by 9 bases and V by 0 bases; bases with no gene match: 5.

The V gene is TRBV19, the J gene TRBJ1-2; D perhaps matches TRBD1 (5 bases). Germline loops: CDR1 LNHDA, CDR2 SQIVND (reference sequence). The CDR3 is made up of 11 amino acids. The CDR3 DNA is TGTACGGGAGGGGCGACCTATGGCTACACCTTC. Amino acids: CTGGATYGYTF.

This chain joins TRBV27 and TRBJ1-1; perhaps TRBD1 as D (6 bases). V was trimmed by 4 bases and J by 1 base, leaving 7 bases between them. Germline CDR1 MNHEY, CDR2 SMNVEV (reference sequence). The CDR3 covers 13 residues. CDR3 amino acids: CASSYRANTEAFF. As DNA, the CDR3 is TGTGCCAGCAGTTACAGGGCGAACACTGAAGCTTTCTTT.

This clone was found once. The V and J genes are TRBV7-9 and TRBJ1-2; D might be TRBD1 (5 bases). The CDR3 extends over 16 amino acids. The V gene's germline CDR1 is SEHNR and CDR2 FQNEAQ (reference sequence). V was clipped by 5 bases and J by 8 bases, with 24 bases between them. In DNA form, the CDR3 reads TGTGCCAGCAGCCTCGGGACTCCATCATCCTACCGGGGCTACACCTTC. Its translation: CASSLGTPSSYRGYTF.

This clone was found a few times. This chain links TRBV5-1 with TRBJ2-5; D is perhaps TRBD1 (6 bases). There are 14 residues in the CDR3. The germline V and J ends were trimmed by 4 bases and 1 base, with 11 bases remaining between them. Germline CDR1 SGHRS, CDR2 YFSETQ. The CDR3 bases are TGCGCCAGCAGCCCCGGGACACTCCAAGAGACCCAGTACTTC. It specifies CASSPGTLQETQYF.

The rearrangement links TRBV10-2 to TRBJ2-4; TRBD1 might be the D (6 bases). Germline CDR1 WSHSY, CDR2 SAAADI. The V end lost 3 bases, the J end lost 2 bases, and 8 bases lay between the germline ends. This CDR3 is 14 amino acids long. The CDR3 bases are TGCGCCAGCAGTGAACAGGGACCCAAAAACATTCAGTACTTC. As protein: CASSEQGPKNIQYF.

This chain uses TRBV10-2 with TRBJ2-2; TRBD2 aligns across 7 bases. This CDR3 region has 14 residues. The V and J ends lost 7 bases and 5 bases, in that order; junction bases with no gene match: 7. Germline loops: CDR1 WSHSY, CDR2 SAAADI. The CDR3 DNA sequence: TGCGCCAGCATCCCGGGGGGTCTTACCGGGGAGCTGTTTTTT. Its protein is CASIPGGLTGELFF.

The rearrangement uses TRBV7-2 and TRBJ1-5; D is unclear. Deletions cut 1 base from V and 5 bases from J, with 12 bases between. The CDR3 consists of 15 residues. CDR1 is SGHTA, CDR2 FQGNSA, per germline. The DNA of the CDR3 is TGTGCCAGCAGCTTAGTAACGGGTTCCGATCAGCCCCAGCATTTT. Translating it yields CASSLVTGSDQPQHF. The variable domain in full, completed from reference TRBV7-2 and TRBJ1-5, reads GAGVSQSPSNKVTEKGKDVELRCDPISGHTALYWYRQSLGQGLEFLIYFQGNSAPDKSGLPSDRFSAERTGGSVSTLTIQRTQQEDSAVYLCASSLVTGSDQPQHFGDGTRLSIL.

The genes are TRBV30 and TRBJ1-1, with D unclear. The CDR3 is made up of 12 amino acids. Trimming left V 1 base short and J 1 base short, with 4 bases between. Germline lookup yields CDR1 GTSNPN and CDR2 SVGIG (reference sequence). In DNA form, the CDR3 reads TGTGCCTGGAGTGGAGGGAACACTGAAGCTTTCTTT. This encodes CAWSGGNTEAFF.

This chain uses TRBV10-1 with TRBJ1-1; a weak D match, TRBD1 (6 bases). The CDR3 covers 14 residues. V dropped 6 bases and J dropped 2 bases, with 13 bases sitting between them. Germline V CDR1 and CDR2: WNHNN, SYGVQD (reference sequence). In DNA form, the CDR3 reads TGCGCCAGCAGACCGGGACACTCCAACACTGAAGCTTTCTTT. Translation: CASRPGHSNTEAFF.

V is TRBV19 and J is TRBJ1-6, with 8 bases that match TRBD1. The V segment lost 5 bases and the J segment 0 bases; nucleotides outside the gene matches: 6. Germline values: CDR1 LNHDA, CDR2 SQIVND (reference sequence). This CDR3 is built from 17 residues. The CDR3 reads CASSQTTGASYNSPLHF. In DNA form, the CDR3 reads TGTGCCAGTAGTCAAACGACAGGGGCCTCCTATAATTCACCCCTCCACTTT.

This sequence joins TRBV18 and TRBJ1-2, with D perhaps matching TRBD1 (5 bases). The CDR3 length is 15 residues. CDR1 and CDR2 from the germline V gene are KGHSH and LQKENI. V was shortened by 3 bases and J by 6 bases, with 17 bases between the two germline ends. The CDR3 region is CASSPATGFFDGYTF. Here the CDR3 DNA reads TGTGCCAGCTCACCTGCAACAGGATTTTTTGATGGCTACACCTTC.

V and J are TRBV3-1 (or the pseudogene TRBV3-2) and TRBJ2-5, with 7 bases lining up with TRBD1. Unmatched junction bases numbered 5, after V lost 3 bases and J lost 1 base. This CDR3 has 15 residues. Germline lookup yields CDR1 LGHDT and CDR2 YNNKEL (reference sequence). The CDR3 region has the DNA TGTGCCAGCAGCCAGGGCAGGGGGTCCCAAGAGACCCAGTACTTC. Protein sequence: CASSQGRGSQETQYF.

The V gene is TRBV14, the J gene TRBJ2-3, with 7 bases that match TRBD2. CDR1 is SGHDN, CDR2 FVKESK, per germline. V shed 4 bases and J 2 bases; nucleotides not matched to a gene: 3. The CDR3 has 14 amino acids. CDR3 nucleotides: TGTGCCAGCAGCCTAGGACTAGACACAGATACGCAGTATTTT. It specifies CASSLGLDTDTQYF. Full variable domain (remainder filled in from reference TRBV14 and TRBJ2-3): EAGVTQFPSHSVIEKGQTVTLRCDPISGHDNLYWYRRVMGKEIKFLLHFVKESKQDESGMPNNRFLAERTGGTYSTLKVQPAELEDSGVYFCASSLGLDTDTQYFGPGTRLTVL.

The chain carries TRBV11-3 and TRBJ2-5, with a tentative D call TRBD1 (5 bases). This CDR3 comprises 17 residues. V was cut by 5 bases and J by 5 bases, with 24 bases left in between. Germline V gives CDR1 SGHNT, CDR2 YENEEA. The DNA for the CDR3 is TGTGCCAGCAGCCTCACTACTTTAGGACACGAAGGGGAGACCCAGTACTTC. Its protein is CASSLTTLGHEGETQYF.

The V call is TRBV9, the J call TRBJ2-1; 10 nucleotides match TRBD2. With V trimmed by 4 bases and J by 4 bases, 14 bases remained unmatched. CDR3 size: 18 residues. Germline V lookup: CDR1 SGDLS, CDR2 YYNGEE. Written as DNA, the CDR3 is TGTGCCAGCAGCTTTGTTCCCGAGCTAGCGGGGGATTACAATGAGCAGTTCTTC. Amino acid sequence: CASSFVPELAGDYNEQFF.

The chain employs TRBV28 and TRBJ1-2; D might be TRBD1 (6 bases). Germline-derived CDR1 and CDR2 are MDHEN and SYDVKM. The CDR3 length is 11 residues. V was shortened by 4 bases and J by 6 bases, with 6 bases between the two germline ends. The CDR3 here is CASSYRDGYTF. CDR3 coding DNA: TGTGCCAGCAGTTACAGGGATGGCTACACCTTC.

In this sample, this clone turned up once. The V gene is TRBV15, the J gene TRBJ1-3, with 7 bases fitting TRBD1. The CDR3 runs to 13 residues. CDR1 and CDR2 from the germline V gene are LNHNV and YYDKDF (reference sequence). V gave up 5 bases and J gave up 8 bases; unmatched junction bases: 6. DNA of the CDR3: TGTGCCACCAGCCCTAACAGGGGATACACCATATATTTT. Protein sequence: CATSPNRGYTIYF.